This T cell receptor beta chain was recorded in a study of blood T cell repertoires in COVID-19. Background on the study: Samples came from the United States, Italy and Spain, spanning acute and convalescent COVID-19. T cells, B-cell-depleted T cells, or PBMCs supplied cDNA or gDNA.

Germline V gives CDR1 MNHEY, CDR2 SVGEGT. V shed 6 bases and J shed 0 bases, with 28 bases lying between them. This CDR3 region has 20 residues. Generated by immunoSEQ multiplex PCR, the TCRdb table keeps only in-frame clones and is missing some. The data contain roughly 41,000 clones, more than 70% of them singletons. The clonotype originates from a man aged 60-69 years with active COVID-19. The genes are TRBV6-2 or TRBV6-3 and TRBJ2-3; D may be TRBD1 (6 bases). Source material: peripheral blood. CDR3 DNA sequence: TGTGCCAGCAGCCCCACCGGGACAATGGGAGCCGGGTGGAGCACAGATACGCAGTATTTT. This sequence encodes CASSPTGTMGAGWSTDTQYF.